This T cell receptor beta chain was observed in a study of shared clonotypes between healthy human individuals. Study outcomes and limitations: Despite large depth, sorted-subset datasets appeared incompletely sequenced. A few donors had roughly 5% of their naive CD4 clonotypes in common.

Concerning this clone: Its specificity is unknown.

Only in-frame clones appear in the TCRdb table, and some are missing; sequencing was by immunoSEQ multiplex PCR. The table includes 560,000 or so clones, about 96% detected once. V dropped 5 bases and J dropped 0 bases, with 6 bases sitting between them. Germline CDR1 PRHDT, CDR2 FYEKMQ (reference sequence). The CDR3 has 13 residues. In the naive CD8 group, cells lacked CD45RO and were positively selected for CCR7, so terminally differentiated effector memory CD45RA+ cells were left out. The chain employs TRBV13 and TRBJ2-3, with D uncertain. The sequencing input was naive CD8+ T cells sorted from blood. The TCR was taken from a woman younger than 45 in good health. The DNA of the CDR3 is TGTGCCAGCAGCCTCCAGAGCACAGATACGCAGTATTTT. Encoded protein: CASSLQSTDTQYF.